The 28 T cell receptor beta chains reported below all come from one sample, sequenced in a study of blood T cell repertoires in COVID-19. Generated by immunoSEQ multiplex PCR, the TCRdb table keeps only in-frame clones and is missing some. The sample gives 250,000 to 300,000 clones, under 90% of which show up once; roughly 2.9% is in the top ten. The sample was PBMCs or T cells enriched from blood (not recorded which). All receptors come from a woman aged 45 to 65 who had been exposed to COVID-19.

The rearrangement joins TRBV5-1 to TRBJ1-5, with 8 positions matching TRBD1. Germline V lookup: CDR1 SGHRS, CDR2 YFSETQ. The CDR3 extends over 17 amino acids. V lost 0 bases, J lost 2 bases, and 7 bases stayed unmatched. CDR3 loop: CASSLGDRGLGNQPQHF. CDR3 sequence (DNA): TGCGCCAGCAGCTTGGGAGACAGGGGTTTAGGCAATCAGCCCCAGCATTTT.

The V and J genes are TRBV5-1 and TRBJ2-5; 7 bases map to TRBD2. Germline CDR1 is SGHRS and CDR2 is YFSETQ. Trimming cost V 1 base and J 5 bases; bases outside gene matches: 5. The CDR3 length is 14 residues. CDR3 in amino acids: CASSLLAVGETQYF. CDR3 in DNA: TGCGCCAGCAGCTTGCTAGCGGTGGGTGAGACCCAGTACTTC.

The chain uses TRBV6-2 or TRBV6-3 and TRBJ2-7; D ambiguous. The length of the CDR3 is 12 residues. CDR1 and CDR2 from the germline V gene are MNHEY and SVGEGT. Trimming removed 2 bases from V and 7 bases from J, with 9 bases in between. The CDR3 sequence is CASSYGPAEQYF. The DNA of the CDR3 is TGTGCCAGCAGTTACGGCCCCGCTGAGCAGTACTTC.

This chain links TRBV4-2 with TRBJ2-2; 10 bases map to TRBD2. CDR1 LGHNA and CDR2 YNFKEQ come from the germline V gene. The CDR3 consists of 16 residues. V was clipped by 4 bases and J by 1 base; unmatched bases: 3. CDR3 sequence reads: CASSRRTSGNTGELFF. DNA for the CDR3: TGTGCCAGCAGCCGTCGGACTAGCGGGAACACCGGGGAGCTGTTTTTT.

The chain carries TRBV2 and TRBJ1-1; unclear D gene. This CDR3 has 14 residues. Per germline, CDR1 SNHLY and CDR2 FYNNEI. Trimming removed 4 bases from V and 4 bases from J, with 13 bases in between. DNA of the CDR3: TGTGCCAGCAGTGGCCTACAGCTTTCCACTGAAGCTTTCTTT. Its protein product is CASSGLQLSTEAFF.

CDR3 region: CASSQDRTGVYNEQFF. The CDR3 coding sequence is TGCGCCAGCAGCCAAGATCGAACAGGTGTGTACAATGAGCAGTTCTTC. The chain couples TRBV4-1 to TRBJ2-1; the D gene is possibly TRBD1 (5 bases). V was pared by 0 bases and J by 4 bases, with 13 bases between. The CDR3 sequence is 16 residues long. Per the germline V gene, CDR1 is MGHRA and CDR2 is YSYEKL.

The CDR3 bases are TGTGCCAGCAGCTTAGCCCCCCGGGGTGTTCAGGAGACCCAGTACTTC. Translated, it gives CASSLAPRGVQETQYF. The chain uses TRBV7-2 and TRBJ2-5; D may be TRBD2 (5 bases). The CDR3 has 16 residues. Germline CDR1 is SGHTA and CDR2 is FQGNSA. V was trimmed by 0 bases and J by 5 bases, leaving 16 bases between them.

V usage is TRBV7-8 and J usage is TRBJ2-1; D not certain. Germline V gives CDR1 SGHVS, CDR2 FQNEAQ. The CDR3 runs 12 residues. V was cut by 8 bases and J by 8 bases, with 13 bases left in between. CDR3: CASGSHRDEQFF. The CDR3, as DNA: TGTGCCAGCGGCTCGCATCGCGATGAGCAGTTCTTC.

In DNA, the CDR3 is TGTGCCAGCTCATCAACAGGGGGGGTGGCCTACGAGCAGTACTTC. Translated, it gives CASSSTGGVAYEQYF. This sequence joins TRBV18 and TRBJ2-7; tentative D call: TRBD1 (8 bases). Germline V lookup: CDR1 KGHSH, CDR2 LQKENI. V was clipped by 5 bases and J by 2 bases, with 16 bases between them. The CDR3 runs to 15 residues.

The J gene is TRBJ1-4, the V gene TRBV30; no reliable D call. V was cut by 2 bases and J by 8 bases, with 15 bases left in between. Germline assignment: CDR1 GTSNPN and CDR2 SVGIG (reference sequence). The CDR3 has 14 residues. Written as DNA, the CDR3 is TGTGCCTGGAGTATAGGGTCTGGAGGCGAAAAACTGTTTTTT. Its translation is CAWSIGSGGEKLFF. Drawing the rest from reference TRBV30 and TRBJ1-4, the complete variable domain is SQTIHQWPATLVQPVGSPLSLECTVEGTSNPNLYWYRQAAGRGLQLLFYSVGIGQISSEVPQNLSASRPQDRQFILSSKKLLLSDSGFYLCAWSIGSGGEKLFFGSGTQLSVL.

J is TRBJ1-5 and V is TRBV5-1; D ambiguous. Trimming removed 1 base from V and 6 bases from J, with 17 bases in between. Germline V CDR1 and CDR2: SGHRS, YFSETQ. This CDR3 is built from 16 residues. The DNA of the CDR3 is TGCGCCAGCAGCTTGCTCGGGGTAGTCAGTGGTCAGCCCCAGCATTTT. Its protein product is CASSLLGVVSGQPQHF.

The sample holds one count of this clone. The rearrangement joins TRBV2 to TRBJ1-5; TRBD1 agrees at 8 bases. CDR3 length: 13 residues. V shed 8 bases and J 4 bases; nucleotides not matched to a gene: 4. Germline lookup yields CDR1 SNHLY and CDR2 FYNNEI. Here the CDR3 reads CASRGQENQPQHF. In DNA form, the CDR3 reads TGTGCCAGCCGGGGACAGGAGAATCAGCCCCAGCATTTT.

The chain employs TRBV3-1 (or the pseudogene TRBV3-2) and TRBJ2-5, with 9 bases lining up with TRBD2. The CDR3 length is 17 residues. Germline trimming cut 5 bases from V and 4 bases from J; bases unmatched to any gene: 14. Per the germline V gene, CDR1 is LGHDT and CDR2 is YNNKEL (reference sequence). The CDR3 nucleotides read TGTGCCAGCAGCAGGACTAGCGACCGAAACTGGGGAGAGACCCAGTACTTC. It codes for CASSRTSDRNWGETQYF.

This clone was observed once. The rearrangement uses TRBV28 and TRBJ1-1; D gene uncertain. The CDR3 is 17 amino acids. CDR1 and CDR2 (germline): MDHEN, SYDVKM. V shed 2 bases and J shed 0 bases, with 16 bases lying between them. The CDR3 region has the DNA TGTGCCAGCAGTTTAAACCCAAGGAGACCACTGAACACTGAAGCTTTCTTT. It codes for CASSLNPRRPLNTEAFF. The full variable domain, rest sourced from reference TRBV28 and TRBJ1-1, is DVKVTQSSRYLVKRTGEKVFLECVQDMDHENMFWYRQDPGLGLRLIYFSYDVKMKEKGDIPEGYSVSREKKERFSLILESASTNQTSMYLCASSLNPRRPLNTEAFFGQGTRLTVV.

This clone appeared a few times. The chain uses TRBV29-1 and TRBJ1-1; TRBD1 agrees at 8 bases. Unmatched junction bases numbered 8, after V lost 7 bases and J lost 1 base. The germline V gene encodes CDR1 SQVTM and CDR2 ANQGSEA. The CDR3 loop spans 14 amino acids. CDR3 in amino acids: CSARDRSSNTEAFF. As DNA, the CDR3 is TGCAGCGCGAGGGACAGGAGTTCGAACACTGAAGCTTTCTTT.

The chain is built from TRBV7-9 and TRBJ1-1; 9 bases match TRBD1. This CDR3 spans 16 amino acids. The V and J ends lost 5 bases and 3 bases, in that order; junction bases with no gene match: 10. The germline gives CDR1 SEHNR, CDR2 FQNEAQ (reference sequence). CDR3: CASSPLSGTGYTEAFF. For the CDR3, the DNA is TGTGCCAGCAGCCCATTATCCGGGACAGGGTACACTGAAGCTTTCTTT.

Only a few counts were recorded for this clone. The V and J genes are TRBV30 and TRBJ1-5; 7 nucleotides line up with TRBD1. Germline CDR1 is GTSNPN and CDR2 is SVGIG (reference sequence). Unmatched junction bases numbered 3, after V lost 0 bases and J lost 4 bases. The CDR3 runs 14 residues. CDR3 nucleotide sequence: TGTGCCTGGAGTGTACAGGGGTATAATCAGCCCCAGCATTTT. Residues: CAWSVQGYNQPQHF.

The rearrangement joins TRBV24-1 to TRBJ2-5; TRBD2 is a possible D gene (6 bases). Germline V gene data show CDR1 as KGHDR and CDR2 as SFDVKD. V was shortened by 3 bases and J by 3 bases, with 10 bases between the two germline ends. There are 14 residues in the CDR3. CDR3 DNA: TGTGCCACCAGTGATGGAGGAGGGAAAGAGACCCAGTACTTC. The encoded protein is CATSDGGGKETQYF.

CDR3 nucleotide sequence: TGCGCCAGCAGCTTATTCCAGGGAGGGGAGACCCAGTACTTC. As protein: CASSLFQGGETQYF. The genes are TRBV5-1 and TRBJ2-5; 7 nucleotides line up with TRBD2. Germline CDR1 SGHRS, CDR2 YFSETQ. The CDR3 loop spans 14 amino acids. V shed 2 bases, J shed 5 bases, and the junction held 6 bases outside the gene matches.

CDR3 amino acids: CASSPGTSRRDTQYF. CDR3 sequence (DNA): TGCGCCAGCAGCCCCGGGACTAGCCGGCGAGATACGCAGTATTTT. The genes are TRBV4-1 and TRBJ2-3; 9 bases are shared with TRBD2. The CDR3 spans 15 residues. From germline, CDR1 is MGHRA and CDR2 YSYEKL. J was trimmed by 5 bases and V by 4 bases; bases with no gene match: 7.

The rearrangement links TRBV6-5 to TRBJ1-1, with D unclear. Between the trimmed V and J ends, which lost 7 bases and 6 bases, there was a span of 21 bases. Germline V gives CDR1 MNHEY, CDR2 SVGAGI. The CDR3 loop spans 15 amino acids. The CDR3 loop is CASMYGIADFSEAFF. DNA of the CDR3: TGTGCCAGCATGTACGGGATAGCTGATTTCTCTGAAGCTTTCTTT.

The rearrangement links TRBV12-3 or TRBV12-4 to TRBJ1-1, with a possible D match to TRBD1 (5 bases). V was shortened by 11 bases and J by 5 bases, with 15 bases between the two germline ends. The CDR3 has 12 residues. The CDR3 is CAGQAGGTEAFF. CDR3 bases: TGTGCCGGACAAGCGGGGGGTACTGAAGCTTTCTTT.

This clone was counted only a few times. The genes are TRBV4-1 and TRBJ2-2, with D possibly being TRBD1 (6 bases). Trimming stripped 0 bases from V and 4 bases from J, with 12 bases between. CDR3 length: 16 amino acids. Germline CDR1 reads MGHRA; CDR2 reads YSYEKL. The DNA for the CDR3 is TGCGCCAGCAGCCAAGATGGAACAGGGTTCACCGGGGAGCTGTTTTTT. As protein: CASSQDGTGFTGELFF.

This chain uses TRBV11-2 with TRBJ2-2; 8 bases are a match to TRBD1. The CDR3 length is 17 residues. CDR1 is SGHAT and CDR2 is FQNNGV in the germline V gene. The V segment lost 7 bases and the J segment 2 bases; nucleotides outside the gene matches: 12. CDR3 sequence (DNA): TGTGCCAGCACGATGTTATCCGGACAGGGAAACACCGGGGAGCTGTTTTTT. This encodes CASTMLSGQGNTGELFF. Combining the CDR3 with reference TRBV11-2 and TRBJ2-2 gives the whole variable domain EAGVAQSPRYKIIEKRQSVAFWCNPISGHATLYWYQQILGQGPKLLIQFQNNGVVDDSQLPKDRFSAERLKGVDSTLKIQPAKLEDSAVYLCASTMLSGQGNTGELFFGEGSRLTVL.

The rearrangement links TRBV27 to TRBJ2-1; 7 positions agree with TRBD1. The CDR3 is 16 amino acids. Germline V lookup: CDR1 MNHEY, CDR2 SMNVEV (reference sequence). Trimming cost V 5 bases and J 7 bases; bases outside gene matches: 14. The CDR3 loop reads CASSPIQGVTGNEQFF. DNA for the CDR3: TGTGCCAGCAGTCCTATCCAGGGGGTAACGGGGAATGAGCAGTTCTTC.

This rearrangement joins TRBV18 to TRBJ1-2, with 9 nucleotides matching TRBD1. The CDR3 runs to 15 residues. CDR1 is KGHSH and CDR2 is LQKENI in the germline V gene. After removal of 3 bases from V and 6 bases from J, the junction contained 8 bases not matched to a gene. The chain's CDR3 is CASSPGQGSVNGYTF. The CDR3 nucleotides are TGTGCCAGCTCACCGGGACAGGGAAGTGTTAATGGCTACACCTTC.

The chain recombines TRBV28 with TRBJ1-2; possibly TRBD1 for D (6 bases). V lost 8 bases, J lost 13 bases, and 20 bases lay in between. The CDR3 has 12 amino acids. Germline loops: CDR1 MDHEN, CDR2 SYDVKM. CDR3: CASRIRGGSCTF. DNA for the CDR3: TGTGCCAGCCGAATAAGGGGGGGAAGCTGCACCTTC.

This chain links TRBV5-1 with TRBJ2-7; 8 bases fit TRBD1. The CDR3 has 14 amino acids. V was pared by 4 bases and J by 5 bases, with 8 bases of the junction left unmatched. Germline V gene data show CDR1 as SGHRS and CDR2 as YFSETQ. CDR3 coding DNA: TGCGCCAGCAGCATGGACAGGGTGTATCACGAGCAGTACTTC. It is translated as CASSMDRVYHEQYF.